The rows below give T cell receptor beta chains drawn from one sample of a study of T-cell memory formation after mild COVID-19. TCRdb re-analysed the 5' RACE reads in MiXCR, keeping a single row per CDR3 protein. The sample lists 340,000 or so distinct CDR3 sequences, 13% seen once, with roughly a fifth in the top ten. The sample taken for sequencing was PBMCs or a T cell subset sorted from them (not recorded which). All receptors come from a man between 18 and 29 years old who had mild COVID-19 (a few samples of this study predate the infection). Cell type and time point are not known. The CDR3 runs from the conserved cysteine through the conserved F or W. D genes are given only for firm matches. Not all rows give a size; the values are once, few, many and, for expanded clones, a class.

j_gene: TRBJ2-5; v_gene: TRBV29-1; d_gene: TRBD2; abundance: few; CDR3nt: TGCAGCGCTCTAGGGGTAACTAGCGATCAAGAGACCCAGTACTTC; CDR3aa: CSALGVTSDQETQYF
j_gene: TRBJ1-2; v_gene: TRBV7-3; d_gene: TRBD1; abundance: NA; CDR3nt: TGTGCCAGCAGCCCCGGCGACAGGGGTCGTGGCTACACCTTC; CDR3aa: CASSPGDRGRGYTF
j_gene: TRBJ2-2; v_gene: TRBV29-1; d_gene: NA; abundance: few; CDR3nt: TGCAGCGTTCCTAGGGGAGACAACGGGGAGCTGTTTTTT; CDR3aa: CSVPRGDNGELFF
j_gene: TRBJ2-5; v_gene: TRBV10-3; d_gene: TRBD2; abundance: NA; CDR3nt: TGTGCCATCAGTGAGCCATCCCAGCGGGGCCCAACCCAGTACTTC; CDR3aa: CAISEPSQRGPTQYF
j_gene: TRBJ2-5; v_gene: TRBV20-1; d_gene: TRBD2; abundance: NA; CDR3nt: TGCAGTGCCCCGAAGGCGGGACTAGCGGTTCAAGAGACCCAGTACTTC; CDR3aa: CSAPKAGLAVQETQYF
j_gene: TRBJ1-2; v_gene: TRBV18; d_gene: TRBD1; abundance: NA; CDR3nt: TGTGCCAGCTCAACGGGACAGAAACCTAACTATGGCTACACCTTC; CDR3aa: CASSTGQKPNYGYTF
j_gene: TRBJ2-5; v_gene: TRBV6-5; d_gene: TRBD1; abundance: few; CDR3nt: TGTGCCAGCACCGGGACAGATCAAGAGACCCAGTACTTC; CDR3aa: CASTGTDQETQYF
j_gene: TRBJ1-6; v_gene: TRBV7-2; d_gene: TRBD1; abundance: NA; CDR3nt: TGTGCCAGCAGCCTGGCCGGGACAGAAGACAATTCACCCCTCCACTTT; CDR3aa: CASSLAGTEDNSPLHF
j_gene: TRBJ1-5; v_gene: TRBV20-1; d_gene: TRBD1; abundance: NA; CDR3nt: TGCAGTGCTTACAGGGGTTCCGGCAATCAGCCCCAGCATTTT; CDR3aa: CSAYRGSGNQPQHF
j_gene: TRBJ1-2; v_gene: TRBV5-1; d_gene: TRBD1; abundance: many; CDR3nt: TGCGCCAGCAGCCCCGGACAGGGCTACTATGGCTACACCTTC; CDR3aa: CASSPGQGYYGYTF
j_gene: TRBJ2-3; v_gene: TRBV18; d_gene: NA; abundance: many; CDR3nt: TGTGCCAGCTCAACAACAGGGTCAACCCGAGATACGCAGTATTTT; CDR3aa: CASSTTGSTRDTQYF
j_gene: TRBJ2-6; v_gene: TRBV7-9; d_gene: TRBD1; abundance: few; CDR3nt: TGTGCCAGCAGGCAAACAGGGGAAGGAGGGGCCAACGTCCTGACTTTC; CDR3aa: CASRQTGEGGANVLTF
j_gene: TRBJ2-1; v_gene: TRBV12-3/TRBV12-4; d_gene: NA; abundance: many; CDR3nt: TGTGCCAGCAGTTTAGGGTTTGGGGGGGCCGACTCCCTCTCCTACAATGAGCAGTTCTTC; CDR3aa: CASSLGFGGADSLSYNEQFF
j_gene: TRBJ2-2; v_gene: TRBV4-3; d_gene: TRBD1; abundance: many; CDR3nt: TGCGCCAGCAGCCCAGGGACAGGGAACACCGGGGAGCTGTTTTTT; CDR3aa: CASSPGTGNTGELFF
j_gene: TRBJ2-5; v_gene: TRBV5-1; d_gene: TRBD2; abundance: few; CDR3nt: TGCGCCAGCAGTCCTACTCCTAGCGGGGGCCCGACCCAAGAGACCCAGTACTTC; CDR3aa: CASSPTPSGGPTQETQYF
j_gene: TRBJ2-1; v_gene: TRBV5-1; d_gene: TRBD1; abundance: few; CDR3nt: TGCGCCAGCAGCTTGGAGGGACAGGGAAGCTCCTACAATGAGCAGTTCTTC; CDR3aa: CASSLEGQGSSYNEQFF